This record concerns one T cell receptor (beta chain) sequence. Its specific antigen is unknown. Per-base quality was not reported, and no clone a single base away is much larger than it. This entry is derived from a study of T cells in Graves' hyperthyroidism and ophthalmopathy (dated 2019 in TCRdb). In terms of the full investigation: To identify TCR V-J signatures that set the groups apart, the researchers used a discovery cohort of approximately 98 patients, made up of roughly 40 with Graves' ophthalmopathy and about 59 with stable Graves' hyperthyroidism. Thyroid tissue and blood T-cell repertoires from several Graves' hyperthyroidism patients were also compared in the study. Following sampling, methimazole starting at 30 mg daily was given to hyperthyroidism patients, and high-dose intravenous methylprednisolone was given to ophthalmopathy patients. An independent validation cohort of under 20 hyperthyroidism patients and about 16 patients who later progressed to ophthalmopathy tested prospective prediction of ophthalmopathy. The 100 discovery patients were randomly divided into training and test sets at a 7:3 ratio. TCR Vbeta CDR3 sequencing of 130 to 150 peripheral blood samples (approximately 44 ophthalmopathy, roughly 72 hyperthyroidism and some 17 progressor patients) is reported in the paper.

The TCR beta CDR3 regions were amplified from the RNA transcripts. For the first round of RT-PCR on the TCR CDR3, the HTBI primer set was used together with the Qiagen OneStep RT-PCR kit. Libraries were constructed in a second round of multiplex PCR, after which size selection and purification were carried out. The libraries were sequenced on an Illumina HiSeq2000 using paired-end 100 bp reads. The original pipeline was this. SOAPnuke was used to process the raw data, with reads discarded if the reads contained adapters or uncalled bases, had a mean Phred below 15, or lacked an exact constant-primer or identifier match. COPE v1.2.5 was used to merge high-quality paired reads, and clonotypes were defined as unique nucleotide sequences. MiTCR v1.1 was used to align clonotypes to the IMGT TRBV, TRBD and TRBJ reference segments. The analysis included only V-J combinations with a frequency above 0.0001, which together covered 99% to 99.2% of the repertoires. The TCS score was defined as the ratio of F50 (clonal expansion) to E x V (chaos), calculated using BLOSUM62-based TCRdist between CDR3 peptides within each V-J. Welch's t-statistics and random forest reduced 500 to 550 V-J features to 10 to 15, which were used in a naive Bayes classifier (R e1071). Thyroid-blood repertoire similarity was quantified with the Morisita-Horn index. The public reads were reprocessed in TCRdb via fastp at Q25 and MiXCR, keeping in-frame beta chains. Duplicate CDR3 protein sequences are folded into a single record with the most common DNA and genes. TCRdb's processing, not the authors' own work, is the source of the V and J calls. This sample has roughly 500,000 distinct CDR3 sequences in its table, and approximately 49% of those were observed once. The ten top clones hold about 43% of the sample.

The paper's findings and limits, for the study overall: Most expanded thyroid clonotypes (frequency above 0.001) were also detected in blood, suggesting blood repertoires may reflect thyroid immune responses. A model built on a 13 V-J signature distinguished ophthalmopathy from stable hyperthyroidism, reaching roughly 88% sensitivity and 81.08% specificity in cross-validation and 80%/75% in testing. In validation, progression to ophthalmopathy was predicted by the model with more than 65% sensitivity and 72.22% specificity, a median of approximately 6.5 months before onset. No statistical method was used to set the sample size in advance, and investigators knew the group allocation.

Any patient with an uncontrolled infection, another autoimmune disease, pregnancy or lactation was excluded. Diagnoses relied on clinical symptoms, serum thyroxine and TRAb, thyroid ultrasound and orbital computed tomography. Total RNA was extracted using Trizol reagent, and RNA quality was assessed on an Agilent 2100 Bioanalyzer. Trimming removed 5 bases from V and 8 bases from J, leaving 15 bases between the germline ends. The cysteine opens and the phenylalanine closes a CDR3 of 13 amino acids. The retained sequence is limited to the CDR3, 39 bases, with the frame set at the first base. From a lookup of the germline V gene, CDR1 and CDR2 are SGHTA and FQGNSA.

The origin of this receptor is an adult woman with Graves' disease, either hyperthyroidism or ophthalmopathy (not recorded which). Sequenced material: peripheral blood or thyroid tissue (not recorded which). The V and J segments used are TRBV7-2 and TRBJ1-2; a weak D assignment points to TRBD1 (5 bases agree). The CDR3 corresponds to CASSHRDPAGYTF. The DNA sequence reads TGTGCCAGCAGCCACCGGGACCCGGCGGGCTACACCTTC.